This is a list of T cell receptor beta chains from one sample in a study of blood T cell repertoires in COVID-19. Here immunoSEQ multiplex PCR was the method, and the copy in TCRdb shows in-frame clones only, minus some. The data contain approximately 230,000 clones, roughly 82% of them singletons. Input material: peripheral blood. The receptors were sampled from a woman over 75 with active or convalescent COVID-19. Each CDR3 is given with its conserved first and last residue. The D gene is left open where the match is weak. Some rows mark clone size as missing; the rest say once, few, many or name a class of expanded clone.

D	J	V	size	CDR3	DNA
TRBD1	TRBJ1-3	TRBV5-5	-	CASSLEYRGSGNTIYF	TGTGCCAGCAGCTTGGAGTACAGGGGCTCTGGAAACACCATATATTTT
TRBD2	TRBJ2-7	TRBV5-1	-	CASSLPREHYEQYF	TGCGCCAGCAGCTTGCCGCGGGAGCACTACGAGCAGTACTTC
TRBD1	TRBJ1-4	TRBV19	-	CASTGDRRINEKLFF	TGTGCCAGTACTGGGGACAGGCGTATTAATGAAAAACTGTTTTTT
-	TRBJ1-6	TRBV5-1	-	CASSPTTPRNSPLHF	TGCGCCAGCAGCCCAACGACCCCGAGGAATTCACCCCTCCACTTT
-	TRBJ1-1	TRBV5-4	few	CASSLGGTSGREAEAFF	-
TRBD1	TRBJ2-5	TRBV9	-	CASSVSAGQGLQETQYF	TGTGCCAGCAGCGTTTCAGCCGGACAGGGACTTCAAGAGACCCAGTACTTC
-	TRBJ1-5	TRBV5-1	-	CASSLEGRHQPQHF	TGCGCCAGCAGCTTGGAGGGGCGGCATCAGCCCCAGCATTTT
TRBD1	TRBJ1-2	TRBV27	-	CASSLRTGNGGYTF	TGTGCCAGCAGTTTAAGGACAGGGAATGGTGGCTACACCTTC
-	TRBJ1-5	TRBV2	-	CASKLDRGNQPQHF	TGTGCCAGCAAGCTAGACAGAGGCAATCAGCCCCAGCATTTT
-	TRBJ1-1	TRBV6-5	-	CASTYPGTHTEAFF	TGTGCCAGCACCTACCCCGGGACACACACTGAAGCTTTCTTT